Below are 29 T cell receptor beta chains sequenced from a single sample in a study of T cell responses to AZD1222 COVID-19 vaccine. Using immunoSEQ multiplex PCR, the repertoire was profiled, and TCRdb retains in-frame clones only, with some absent. In the table there are 150,000 to 200,000 clones, roughly 88% of which are singletons. Sequenced material: peripheral blood, taken 28 days after the second AZD1222 dose. Receptor source: an adult who received the AZD1222 COVID-19 vaccine.

V is TRBV7-2 and J is TRBJ2-3; D is unclear. Germline values: CDR1 SGHTA, CDR2 FQGNSA. V was clipped by 0 bases and J by 2 bases, with 6 bases between them. This CDR3 comprises 14 residues. CDR3 sequence reads: CASSLAQATDTQYF. The CDR3 bases are TGTGCCAGCAGCTTAGCGCAGGCCACAGATACGCAGTATTTT.

This rearrangement joins TRBV9 to TRBJ1-5; tentatively, D is TRBD1 (5 bases). V shed 4 bases and J shed 6 bases, with 17 bases lying between them. The CDR3 has 15 amino acids. Germline lookup yields CDR1 SGDLS and CDR2 YYNGEE. The CDR3 DNA is TGTGCCAGCAGCCCTCTCGGGGGAGTTGGTCAGCCCCAGCATTTT. Its protein is CASSPLGGVGQPQHF.

The chain recombines TRBV2 with TRBJ2-7, with D uncertain. The length of the CDR3 is 13 residues. V was cut by 9 bases and J by 0 bases, with 12 bases left in between. The germline CDR1 and CDR2 sequences are SNHLY and FYNNEI. The DNA of the CDR3 is TGTGCCAGTTTGACTGAGCCCTCCTACGAGCAGTACTTC. Protein: CASLTEPSYEQYF.

The chain uses TRBV29-1 and TRBJ2-7; possible D gene TRBD2, 6 bases. CDR1 is SQVTM, CDR2 ANQGSEA, per germline. The CDR3 is made up of 11 amino acids. With 7 bases removed from V and 4 bases from J, the gap between germline ends came to 11 bases. CDR3 bases: TGCAGCGGGAGGGACTGGTACGAGCAGTACTTC. It translates to CSGRDWYEQYF.

V gene TRBV30 combines with J gene TRBJ1-4, with D possibly TRBD1 on 6 matching bases. V lost 3 bases and J 7 bases, leaving 15 bases between the germline ends. The CDR3 has 14 amino acids. The germline V gene encodes CDR1 GTSNPN and CDR2 SVGIG (reference sequence). In DNA form, the CDR3 reads TGTGCCTGGAGGGACAGCTCTCTCCTTGAAAAACTGTTTTTT. The encoded protein is CAWRDSSLLEKLFF.

The V call is TRBV19, the J call TRBJ2-7; D is undetermined. CDR1 LNHDA and CDR2 SQIVND come from the germline V gene (reference sequence). Between the trimmed V and J ends, which lost 7 bases and 4 bases, there was a span of 11 bases. This CDR3 is 12 amino acids long. CDR3 in amino acids: CASTQDGYEQYF. CDR3 DNA sequence: TGTGCCAGTACCCAAGACGGATACGAGCAGTACTTC.

The sample holds one count of this clone. The gene calls are TRBV7-2 and TRBJ1-6, with a possible D match to TRBD1 (6 bases). The V end lost 2 bases, the J end lost 9 bases, and 14 bases lay between the germline ends. The V gene's germline CDR1 is SGHTA and CDR2 FQGNSA. The CDR3 contains 15 residues. CDR3 amino acids: CASSLNPGVISPLHF. Here the CDR3 DNA reads TGTGCCAGCAGCTTAAACCCAGGGGTTATTTCACCCCTCCACTTT.

The genes are TRBV18 and TRBJ1-6; 8 nucleotides agree with TRBD1. Trimming took 5 bases from V and 10 from J; bases not matched to a gene: 7. Germline values: CDR1 KGHSH, CDR2 LQKENI. This CDR3 comprises 14 residues. This CDR3 reads CASSSDRAGSPLHF. CDR3 bases: TGTGCCAGCTCATCGGACAGGGCAGGATCACCCCTCCACTTT.

The chain employs TRBV5-6 and TRBJ2-7; no clear D gene. Trimming took 3 bases from V and 4 from J, leaving 8 bases between them. The CDR3 has 12 amino acids. Germline-derived CDR1 and CDR2 are SGHDT and YYEEEE. The CDR3 sequence is CASSSGSYEQYF. Here the CDR3 DNA reads TGTGCCAGCAGCTCCGGAAGTTACGAGCAGTACTTC.

This clone was counted once. The rearrangement uses TRBV6-5 and TRBJ1-3, with D uncertain. With 5 bases removed from V and 4 bases from J, the gap between germline ends came to 12 bases. Germline-derived CDR1 and CDR2 are MNHEY and SVGAGI. This CDR3 spans 14 amino acids. CDR3 amino acids: CASSNAYKGNTIYF. As DNA, the CDR3 is TGTGCCAGCAGTAACGCGTATAAAGGAAACACCATATATTTT.

This chain connects TRBV6-6 to TRBJ1-2; 9 bases are shared with TRBD1. CDR3 length: 14 amino acids. Germline-derived CDR1 and CDR2 are MNHNY and SVGAGI (reference sequence). Losses at the gene ends were 6 bases for V and 3 bases for J; bases not matched to a gene: 5. This CDR3 is CASRPGQGYYGYTF. The CDR3 region has the DNA TGTGCCAGCAGGCCGGGACAGGGTTACTATGGCTACACCTTC.

This rearrangement joins TRBV7-2 to TRBJ1-6; D ambiguous. The CDR3 loop spans 13 amino acids. The V gene's germline CDR1 is SGHTA and CDR2 FQGNSA. Deletions cut 5 bases from V and 8 bases from J, with 10 bases between. CDR3 sequence reads: CASSLSPDSPLHF. CDR3 DNA sequence: TGTGCCAGCAGCCTTTCCCCCGATTCACCCCTCCACTTT.

The chain employs TRBV27 and TRBJ2-1, with D tentatively TRBD1 or TRBD2 (6 bases each). CDR1 is MNHEY and CDR2 is SMNVEV in the germline V gene (reference sequence). The CDR3 covers 13 residues. Trimming shortened V by 6 bases and J by 9 bases, and 15 bases separated the two germline ends. CDR3 nucleotide sequence: TGTGCCAGCAGCTTGAGGGGGGAGAGTGAGCAGTTCTTC. It encodes CASSLRGESEQFF.

The rearrangement uses TRBV5-5 and TRBJ2-7, with D perhaps matching TRBD1 (7 bases). V was trimmed by 6 bases and J by 3 bases, leaving 16 bases between them. CDR1 and CDR2 (germline): SGHKS, YYEKEE (reference sequence). The CDR3 totals 14 residues. DNA for the CDR3: TGTGCCAGCACCCCGGCGCGGGACAGCTACGAGCAGTACTTC. Its translation: CASTPARDSYEQYF. Using reference TRBV5-5 and TRBJ2-7 for the parts outside the CDR3, the full variable domain is DAGVTQSPTHLIKTRGQQVTLRCSPISGHKSVSWYQQVLGQGPQFIFQYYEKEERGRGNFPDRFSARQFPNYSSELNVNALLLGDSALYLCASTPARDSYEQYFGPGTRLTVT.

V is TRBV6-2 or TRBV6-3 and J is TRBJ2-7, with 12 bases lining up with TRBD2. V lost 1 base and J lost 0; bases outside the gene matches: 10. CDR1 and CDR2 (germline): MNHEY, SVGEGT. The CDR3 contains 19 residues. CDR3 sequence reads: CASSYFSPGLAGSSYEQYF. CDR3 coding DNA: TGTGCCAGCAGTTACTTCTCCCCAGGACTAGCGGGAAGCTCCTACGAGCAGTACTTC.

Here the CDR3 DNA reads TGCGCCAGCAGCTTGGGACAGGGATTATCCGGGGAGCTGTTTTTT. It yields the protein CASSLGQGLSGELFF. The rearrangement uses TRBV5-1 and TRBJ2-2, with TRBD1 matching 7 bases. Germline V gives CDR1 SGHRS, CDR2 YFSETQ. Germline trimming cut 0 bases from V and 6 bases from J; bases unmatched to any gene: 5. The CDR3 extends over 15 amino acids.

The V call is TRBV4-3, the J call TRBJ2-7, with 7 bases identical to TRBD2. The J segment lost 0 bases and the V segment lost 0 bases, leaving 14 bases of the junction unmatched. The CDR3 is 19 residues long. CDR1 is LGHNA and CDR2 is YSLEER in the germline V gene. CDR3 sequence: CASSQDAPRSGIYSYEQYF. CDR3 nucleotides: TGCGCCAGCAGCCAAGATGCCCCTCGGAGCGGGATTTACTCCTACGAGCAGTACTTC.

This clone has more than one count but fewer than ten. The DNA is omitted, as the CDR3 cannot be located on it reliably, and the CDR3 follows TCRdb's listing. This rearrangement joins TRBV6-2 or TRBV6-3 to TRBJ1-5. The V gene's germline CDR1 is MNHEY and CDR2 SVGEGT. The CDR3 length is 15 residues, termini included. CDR3 protein: CASSTSEEGGQPQHF.

The chain joins TRBV12-3 or TRBV12-4 to TRBJ1-2; D uncertain. V was clipped by 3 bases and J by 9 bases, with 11 bases between them. The CDR3 extends over 12 amino acids. CDR3 sequence: CASSFAPSSYTF. Written as DNA, the CDR3 is TGTGCCAGCAGTTTTGCCCCCAGCAGCTACACCTTC.

The chain has TRBV2 and TRBJ1-5; D might be TRBD1 (5 bases). The V end was cut by 4 bases, the J end by 7 bases, with 14 bases between. CDR3 size: 14 residues. From germline, CDR1 is SNHLY and CDR2 FYNNEI. The CDR3 protein is CASSGRDERQPQHF. The CDR3 DNA reads TGTGCCAGCAGTGGTCGGGACGAAAGGCAGCCCCAGCATTTT.

The chain carries TRBV5-1 and TRBJ2-3; a weak D match, TRBD1 (5 bases). Germline V gene sequence: CDR1 SGHRS, CDR2 YFSETQ. This CDR3 is 14 amino acids long. The V gene lost 4 bases and the J gene lost 2 bases, with 11 bases spanning the gap. The CDR3 region is CASSPGHATDTQYF. CDR3 DNA: TGCGCCAGCAGCCCCGGACACGCCACAGATACGCAGTATTTT. The complete variable domain, with remaining parts taken from reference TRBV5-1 and TRBJ2-3, reads KAGVTQTPRYLIKTRGQQVTLSCSPISGHRSVSWYQQTPGQGLQFLFEYFSETQRNKGNFPGRFSGRQFSNSRSEMNVSTLELGDSALYLCASSPGHATDTQYFGPGTRLTVL.

The V call is TRBV4-2, the J call TRBJ1-3; possibly TRBD1 for D (5 bases). Per germline, CDR1 LGHNA and CDR2 YNFKEQ. This CDR3 contains 18 residues. Trimming pared 0 bases from V and 0 bases from J, leaving 15 bases between. The CDR3 reads CASSQDHKGVGSGNTIYF. DNA of the CDR3: TGTGCCAGCAGCCAAGATCATAAAGGGGTCGGCTCTGGAAACACCATATATTTT.

The J gene is TRBJ1-3, the V gene TRBV5-1; TRBD1 matches at 7 bases. J lost 1 base, V lost 0 bases, and 4 bases had no gene match. This CDR3 has 16 residues. From germline, CDR1 is SGHRS and CDR2 YFSETQ. The CDR3 sequence is CASSLGDSNSGNTIYF. In nucleotides, the CDR3 is TGCGCCAGCAGCTTGGGGGACAGCAATTCTGGAAACACCATATATTTT.

The gene calls are TRBV7-9 and TRBJ2-2; D not resolved. Trimming stripped 1 base from V and 4 bases from J, with 7 bases between. CDR1 and CDR2 (germline): SEHNR, FQNEAQ (reference sequence). The CDR3 is made up of 14 amino acids. The CDR3, as DNA: TGTGCCAGCAGCTTAGTCCAGATCACCGGGGAGCTGTTTTTT. Translated: CASSLVQITGELFF.

V usage is TRBV5-6 and J usage is TRBJ1-4, with D perhaps matching TRBD1 (5 bases). The germline CDR1 and CDR2 sequences are SGHDT and YYEEEE. Trimming removed 0 bases from V and 4 bases from J, with 13 bases in between. This CDR3 has 16 amino acids. The CDR3 DNA reads TGTGCCAGCAGCTTGGGCGACAGAAGGGTTAATGAAAAACTGTTTTTT. This translates into CASSLGDRRVNEKLFF.

The rearrangement uses TRBV4-2 and TRBJ1-5; 8 positions agree with TRBD1. After removal of 3 bases from V and 1 base from J, the junction contained 14 bases not matched to a gene. Germline values: CDR1 LGHNA, CDR2 YNFKEQ. The CDR3 loop spans 19 amino acids. The CDR3 spells CASSHVDRGGGRSNQPQHF. CDR3 in DNA: TGTGCCAGCAGCCACGTCGACAGGGGAGGGGGCAGGAGCAATCAGCCCCAGCATTTT.

This rearrangement joins TRBV10-3 to TRBJ2-3, with 8 bases lining up with TRBD2. The V gene's germline CDR1 is ENHRY and CDR2 SYGVKD. The V gene end was trimmed by 0 bases and the J gene end by 6 bases; junction bases not matched to a gene: 8. The CDR3 length is 16 residues. The CDR3 coding sequence is TGTGCCATCAGTGAGTCCCGTAGCGGGGTTCCGGATACGCAGTATTTT. It codes for CAISESRSGVPDTQYF.

The rearrangement uses TRBV7-2 and TRBJ2-3; 8 nucleotides line up with TRBD2. The CDR3 is 17 amino acids. Germline V CDR1 and CDR2: SGHTA, FQGNSA. Trimming cost V 1 base and J 5 bases; bases outside gene matches: 11. The CDR3 reads CASSLGAIAGNRDTQYF. CDR3 coding DNA: TGTGCCAGCAGCTTAGGTGCTATAGCGGGGAACCGAGATACGCAGTATTTT. Together with reference TRBV7-2 and TRBJ2-3, the CDR3 gives the full variable domain: GAGVSQSPSNKVTEKGKDVELRCDPISGHTALYWYRQSLGQGLEFLIYFQGNSAPDKSGLPSDRFSAERTGGSVSTLTIQRTQQEDSAVYLCASSLGAIAGNRDTQYFGPGTRLTVL.

The chain employs TRBV7-9 and TRBJ1-2; the D gene is possibly TRBD1 (6 bases). V dropped 8 bases and J dropped 6 bases, with 13 bases sitting between them. There are 12 residues in the CDR3. CDR1 and CDR2 from the germline V gene are SEHNR and FQNEAQ (reference sequence). The CDR3 region has the DNA TGTGCCAGCTCTCGGGGGCGTAATGGCTACACCTTC. As protein: CASSRGRNGYTF.